A selection of T cell receptor beta chains follows, all from one sample in a study of cytomegalovirus exposure and HLA in healthy donors. Assay used: immunoSEQ multiplex PCR; TCRdb lists only in-frame clones, some missing. The sample records about 120,000 clones, 65% to 80% being singletons. The material sequenced was PBMCs. Source of these receptors: a middle-aged woman in good health and CMV-seropositive. Both conserved end residues are part of each CDR3. The order of the fields is V gene, J gene, clone size, D gene, CDR3 DNA, CDR3 protein. A D gene is named only where the DNA matches it firmly. Clone size is stated in some rows and not others, as once, few, many or a class when expanded.

>TRBV27|TRBJ1-2|-|TRBD1
TGTGCCAGCAGTTCTGGTATGTCAGGGGGCTACTATGGCTACACCTTC
CASSSGMSGGYYGYTF
>TRBV29-1|TRBJ2-7|-|TRBD1
TGCAGCGCTCTAAAGGAGGACAGGGGCTTTTTGGAGCAGTACTTC
CSALKEDRGFLEQYF
>TRBV9|TRBJ1-2|-|-
TGTGCCAGCTCCCCTATCTTAGGGGCTAACTATGGCTACACCTTC
CASSPILGANYGYTF
>TRBV5-1|TRBJ1-2|few|-
TGCGCCAGCAAGTTCGGCTATGGCTACACCTTC
CASKFGYGYTF
>TRBV10-3|TRBJ1-1|-|TRBD1
TGTGCCATCAGTGAGTCGCCGGACAGGGAAGCTTTCTTT
CAISESPDREAFF
>TRBV30|TRBJ1-4|-|-
TGTGCCTGGACCATCCGCCCTAGGGAAAAACTGTTTTTT
CAWTIRPREKLFF
>TRBV19|TRBJ2-5|-|TRBD1
TGTGCCAGTAGTATCCGTATGGGACAGGGGGGAGAGACCCAGTACTTC
CASSIRMGQGGETQYF
>TRBV6-1|TRBJ2-5|-|TRBD2
TGTGCCAGCAGTGAAGGGGGGGGCCAAGAGACCCAGTACTTC
CASSEGGGQETQYF
>TRBV6-5|TRBJ2-6|-|-
TGTGCCAGCAGTTATCAATCTGGGGCCAACGTCCTGACTTTC
CASSYQSGANVLTF
>TRBV6-5|TRBJ1-1|-|TRBD1
TGTGCCAGCAGTTACCAAGGACAGGCGAACACTGAAGCTTTCTTT
CASSYQGQANTEAFF
>TRBV7-9|TRBJ2-7|-|-
TGTGCCAGCAGCCTCGGGGGGCGGGGTTCCTCCTACGAGCAGTACTTC
CASSLGGRGSSYEQYF
>TRBV29-1|TRBJ2-4|-|-
TGCAGCGTTGTGCAGGTTTCGGACATTCAGTACTTC
CSVVQVSDIQYF
>TRBV12-5|TRBJ2-1|-|TRBD1
TGTGCTAGTGGTTTGGTGGACAGGTTCTGGAATGAGCAGTTCTTC
CASGLVDRFWNEQFF
>TRBV5-1|TRBJ1-2|-|TRBD1
TGCGCCAGCAGACATCAGGGACAGGGGGCGCCGGACTATGGCTACACCTTC
CASRHQGQGAPDYGYTF
>TRBV2|TRBJ1-5|-|-
TGTGCCAGCAGTCCTGACAGCTTAAGCAATCAGCCCCAGCATTTT
CASSPDSLSNQPQHF
>TRBV4-2|TRBJ2-7|-|-
TGTGCCAGCAGCCAAGATATTTGGGCAGGCGAGCAGTACTTC
CASSQDIWAGEQYF
>TRBV28|TRBJ2-3|-|-
TGTGCCAGCAGTTTAGACGGGGTCACAGATACGCAGTATTTT
CASSLDGVTDTQYF
>TRBV30|TRBJ2-1|-|-
TGTGCCTGGTTGAAGGCGGGGAACAATGAGCAGTTCTTC
CAWLKAGNNEQFF
>TRBV28|TRBJ1-5|-|-
TGTGCCAGCAGTCTGGAGGGGTCGGGCAATCAGCCCCAGCATTTT
CASSLEGSGNQPQHF
>TRBV11-1|TRBJ2-3|-|TRBD2
TGTGCCAGCAGTCCCTCTAGCGGGGGGTACACAGATACGCAGTATTTT
CASSPSSGGYTDTQYF
>TRBV25-1|TRBJ1-2|-|-
TGTGCCAGCAGTGAATTCGACAGGCCGCTCTATGGCTACACCTTC
CASSEFDRPLYGYTF
>TRBV5-6|TRBJ2-1|once|-
TGTGCCAGCAGCCCCACGGGGGGGACAGTCTACAATGAGCAGTTCTTC
CASSPTGGTVYNEQFF
>TRBV4-2|TRBJ2-5|-|-
TGTGCCAGCAGCCTCAGACCGGGGGAGACCCAGTACTTC
CASSLRPGETQYF
>TRBV6-6|TRBJ2-7|-|-
TGTGCCAGCAGTTACGGGGGGGGCAACGAGCAGTACTTC
CASSYGGGNEQYF
>TRBV4-1|TRBJ2-3|-|-
TGCGCCAGCAGCCAAGATGGGGGGGCTGCAGATACGCAGTATTTT
CASSQDGGAADTQYF
>TRBV7-9|TRBJ2-1|-|TRBD2
TGTGCCAGCAGCTTAGGACTAGCTGGGCGGGTCGATGAGCAGTTCTTC
CASSLGLAGRVDEQFF
>TRBV19|TRBJ1-4|-|-
TGTGCCAGTAGTGCAGGGGTAACTAATGAAAAACTGTTTTTT
CASSAGVTNEKLFF
>TRBV21-1|TRBJ1-2|-|-
TGTGCCAGCAGCGCTAGGGGGTTGCGTGGCTACACCTTC
CASSARGLRGYTF
>TRBV29-1|TRBJ2-4|few|TRBD2
TGCAGCGTTGTATTAGCGGGGGGTATGTACTTC
CSVVLAGGMYF
>TRBV6-6|TRBJ1-3|-|-
TGTGCCAGCAGTTACGAGGGAGCTGGAAACACCATATATTTT
CASSYEGAGNTIYF
>TRBV6-5|TRBJ2-1|-|TRBD1
TGTGCCAGCAGTTACACAGGGACAGGGGGAAATGAGCAGTTCTTC
CASSYTGTGGNEQFF
>TRBV5-1|TRBJ2-1|-|-
TGCGCCAGCAGCTCTCAGAATGAGCAGTTCTTC
CASSSQNEQFF
>TRBV7-2|TRBJ1-2|-|TRBD1
TGTGCCAGCAGCTCAGGACAGGGGGCATTGGGCTACACCTTC
CASSSGQGALGYTF
>TRBV10-3|TRBJ2-1|once|-
TGTGCCACCTCGACGGACTGGCGTGAGCAGTTCTTC
CATSTDWREQFF
>TRBV30|TRBJ2-5|-|-
TGTGCCTGGAGAGGGTTAGCGGAGACCCAGTACTTC
CAWRGLAETQYF
>TRBV7-9|TRBJ2-7|once|-
TGTTCCAGCAGCTCAGGGTCTTGGGAGCAGTACTTC
CSSSSGSWEQYF
>TRBV9|TRBJ2-1|-|TRBD2
TGTGCCAGCAGCGTAGCATCTAGCGGGAGGGTGCTATATGAGCAGTTCTTC
CASSVASSGRVLYEQFF
>TRBV7-9|TRBJ2-7|few|-
TGTGCCAGCAGCCCCCGGATGGAGGGGAACTCCTACGAGCAGTACTTC
CASSPRMEGNSYEQYF
>TRBV6-1|TRBJ1-1|-|TRBD1
TGTGCCAGCAGCCAGACAGGGGGGAACACTGAAGCTTTCTTT
CASSQTGGNTEAFF
>TRBV2|TRBJ1-2|-|-
TGTGCCAGCAGGGAGCGCAGCGAGCAAGGAGGCTATGGCTACACCTTC
CASRERSEQGGYGYTF
>TRBV27|TRBJ1-5|-|-
TGTGCCAGCAGTTTATCAACGGGGTCCAATCAGCCCCAGCATTTT
CASSLSTGSNQPQHF
>TRBV29-1|TRBJ1-2|few|-
TGCAGCGCGAGGACTGTTCCTTATGGCTACACCTTC
CSARTVPYGYTF
>TRBV14|TRBJ1-4|-|TRBD1
TGTGCCAGCAGCCCCCTTTACGGACAGGGGACCCCAACTAATGAAAAACTGTTTTTT
CASSPLYGQGTPTNEKLFF